What follows are 32 T cell receptor beta chains derived from one specimen sequenced in a study of technical replicates of blood from a handful of donors. Here immunoSEQ multiplex PCR was the method, and the copy in TCRdb shows in-frame clones only, minus some. This repertoire shows about 84,000 clones, around 97% found once; its top ten account for less than 0.2%. Input material: T cells isolated from PBMCs. The receptors were gathered from a human donor in good health.

This clone came up once. The J gene is TRBJ2-1, the V gene TRBV28; 7 bases fit TRBD1. The CDR3 consists of 16 residues. After removal of 6 bases from V and 4 bases from J, the junction contained 12 bases not matched to a gene. Germline-derived CDR1 and CDR2 are MDHEN and SYDVKM. CDR3 region: CASSPRGLGVYNEQFF. The CDR3 bases are TGTGCCAGCAGCCCAAGGGGGCTCGGGGTATACAATGAGCAGTTCTTC.

The CDR3 DNA follows: TGTGCCAGCAGCCGACTAGCGGGAGGGCCCGGTACAGATACGCAGTATTTT. Encoded protein: CASSRLAGGPGTDTQYF. V is TRBV7-6 and J is TRBJ2-3; 14 bases fit TRBD2. The CDR3 has 17 amino acids. Unmatched junction bases numbered 7, after V lost 5 bases and J lost 3 bases. CDR1 and CDR2 (germline): SGHVS, FNYEAQ.

The chain carries TRBV27 and TRBJ1-3; D is undetermined. The CDR3 is 13 amino acids. V lost 1 base, J lost 4 bases, and 5 bases lay in between. Germline V gene lookup returns CDR1 MNHEY and CDR2 SMNVEV (reference sequence). The CDR3 reads CASSLFGGNTIYF. The CDR3 DNA sequence: TGTGCCAGCAGTTTATTCGGGGGAAACACCATATATTTT.

The chain recombines TRBV30 with TRBJ1-2, with no clear D. The germline V and J ends were trimmed by 0 bases and 8 bases, with 7 bases remaining between them. The CDR3 covers 11 residues. In germline, CDR1 is GTSNPN, CDR2 SVGIG (reference sequence). The CDR3 protein is CAWSVSYGYTF. DNA of the CDR3: TGTGCCTGGAGTGTAAGCTACGGCTACACCTTC.

The chain couples TRBV6-4 to TRBJ2-7; TRBD2 agrees at 12 bases. This CDR3 is 15 amino acids long. The ends lost 6 bases at V and 4 bases at J; junction bases unmatched: 7. Germline V gene sequence: CDR1 MRHNA, CDR2 SNTAGT. The CDR3 DNA reads TGTGCCAGCAGCCCACTAGCGGGAGGACTATACGAGCAGTACTTC. Protein: CASSPLAGGLYEQYF.

The J gene is TRBJ2-1, the V gene TRBV2, with TRBD1 matching 9 bases. Germline loops: CDR1 SNHLY, CDR2 FYNNEI. The ends lost 6 bases at V and 4 bases at J; junction bases unmatched: 16. The CDR3 covers 18 residues. CDR3 bases: TGTGCCAGCAGCGGATTACAGGGGGCCCACAAAAATTACAATGAGCAGTTCTTC. Encoded protein: CASSGLQGAHKNYNEQFF.

The gene calls are TRBV5-5 and TRBJ2-2; 7 positions match TRBD1. Germline V gives CDR1 SGHKS, CDR2 YYEKEE (reference sequence). The junction had 3 bases not matched to a gene; V was cut back by 3 bases and J by 4 bases. CDR3 length: 14 amino acids. CDR3 region: CASSSWTGTGELFF. The CDR3 DNA follows: TGTGCCAGCAGCTCCTGGACAGGCACCGGGGAGCTGTTTTTT.

V is TRBV5-1 and J is TRBJ2-2, with 8 bases that match TRBD1. This CDR3 is 15 amino acids long. Germline V gene data show CDR1 as SGHRS and CDR2 as YFSETQ. Losses at the gene ends were 4 bases for V and 2 bases for J; bases not matched to a gene: 4. DNA for the CDR3: TGCGCCAGCAGCCATGACAGGGGCAACACCGGGGAGCTGTTTTTT. This translates into CASSHDRGNTGELFF.

V and J are TRBV29-1 and TRBJ2-1; 12 nucleotides agree with TRBD2. Germline CDR1 and CDR2: SQVTM and ANQGSEA. Trimming at V came to 0 bases and at J to 10 bases, leaving 7 bases not matched to a gene. CDR3 length equals 15 residues. This CDR3 reads CSVEDGLAGWGEQFF. DNA for the CDR3: TGCAGCGTTGAAGATGGACTAGCGGGATGGGGGGAGCAGTTCTTC.

This clone has only one observation. The V and J genes are TRBV6-6 and TRBJ1-4, with TRBD1 identical over 7 bases. Per the germline V gene, CDR1 is MNHNY and CDR2 is SVGAGI (reference sequence). The junction had 10 bases not matched to a gene; V was cut back by 5 bases and J by 7 bases. The CDR3 loop spans 15 amino acids. This chain's CDR3 is CASSAMTGHGEKLFF. The CDR3 DNA sequence: TGTGCCAGCAGTGCCATGACAGGGCATGGTGAAAAACTGTTTTTT.

In this sample, this clone turned up once. The chain carries TRBV4-1 and TRBJ2-2; 7 positions agree with TRBD2. V shed 5 bases and J 1 base; nucleotides not matched to a gene: 1. The CDR3 runs to 14 residues. Germline CDR1 MGHRA, CDR2 YSYEKL. CDR3 in amino acids: CASSSGGNTGELFF. Written as DNA, the CDR3 is TGCGCCAGCAGCTCGGGGGGGAACACCGGGGAGCTGTTTTTT.

The chain employs TRBV5-8 and TRBJ2-7; TRBD1 is a possible D gene (6 bases). The V gene's germline CDR1 is SGHTS and CDR2 YDEGEE. V lost 8 bases to trimming and J lost 4 bases, with 16 bases between them. The CDR3 is 13 amino acids. CDR3 coding DNA: TGTGCCAGTTCCGGGACATGGGAATACGAGCAGTACTTC. The encoded protein is CASSGTWEYEQYF.

The chain employs TRBV10-1 and TRBJ2-3; no definite D call. Trimming shortened V by 3 bases and J by 7 bases, and 17 bases separated the two germline ends. The CDR3 spans 15 residues. Germline CDR1 is WNHNN and CDR2 is SYGVQD (reference sequence). The chain's CDR3 is CASSDGLVRPHTQYF. The CDR3 DNA follows: TGCGCCAGCAGTGATGGCCTAGTACGACCCCATACGCAGTATTTT.

The rearrangement uses TRBV5-1 and TRBJ1-1; possible D gene TRBD1, 6 bases. Germline CDR1 and CDR2: SGHRS and YFSETQ. The CDR3 covers 14 residues. Trimming took off 6 bases at V and 0 bases at J, with 12 bases between the two ends. CDR3 protein: CASTQGQMNTEAFF. The CDR3 DNA reads as TGCGCCAGCACCCAGGGACAAATGAACACTGAAGCTTTCTTT.

V gene TRBV6-6 combines with J gene TRBJ2-5, with no clear D. V shed 6 bases and J shed 0 bases, with 17 bases lying between them. The CDR3 runs to 16 residues. Germline-derived CDR1 and CDR2 are MNHNY and SVGAGI (reference sequence). CDR3 sequence: CASSVYRVENQETQYF. DNA of the CDR3: TGTGCCAGCAGCGTCTACCGGGTAGAGAACCAAGAGACCCAGTACTTC.

The chain couples TRBV7-2 to TRBJ2-1, with no clear D. The CDR3 consists of 14 residues. The ends were cut back, 4 bases at V and 0 bases at J, with 7 bases in the middle. Germline CDR1 reads SGHTA; CDR2 reads FQGNSA. Written as DNA, the CDR3 is TGTGCCAGCAGCTCAGGCGCCTCCTACAATGAGCAGTTCTTC. This encodes CASSSGASYNEQFF. Together with reference TRBV7-2 and TRBJ2-1, the CDR3 gives the full variable domain: GAGVSQSPSNKVTEKGKDVELRCDPISGHTALYWYRQSLGQGLEFLIYFQGNSAPDKSGLPSDRFSAERTGGSVSTLTIQRTQQEDSAVYLCASSSGASYNEQFFGPGTRLTVL.

Notes on this clone: Compared with germline, one end of the junction differs, possibly owing to a read error. The V gene is TRBV7-9, the J gene TRBJ1-2; D is perhaps TRBD1 (6 bases). The CDR3 is 12 amino acids. Germline V gene lookup returns CDR1 SEHNR and CDR2 FQNEAQ (reference sequence). CDR3 nucleotides: TGTGCCAGCAGCTTAGCAGACGGGGGGCTTATCTTC. Translated, it gives CASSLADGGLIF.

J is TRBJ2-3 and V is TRBV6-1, with 9 bases aligning to TRBD1. Germline lookup yields CDR1 MNHNS and CDR2 SASEGT. The CDR3 runs 15 residues. V shed 6 bases and J 4 bases; nucleotides not matched to a gene: 8. The CDR3 DNA follows: TGTGCCAGCAGGGTGGGACAGGGCAGGGCAGATACGCAGTATTTT. It encodes CASRVGQGRADTQYF.

The V call is TRBV4-1, the J call TRBJ1-6; the D gene is possibly TRBD1 (6 bases). The germline V gene has CDR1 MGHRA and CDR2 YSYEKL. This CDR3 comprises 15 residues. Between the trimmed V and J ends, which lost 1 base and 7 bases, there was a span of 11 bases. As DNA, the CDR3 is TGCGCCAGCAGCCAAGGGGGGGGCTGGAATTCACCCCTCCACTTT. This gives the protein CASSQGGGWNSPLHF.

The chain couples TRBV2 to TRBJ1-1; possibly TRBD1 for D (6 bases). Germline V gene lookup returns CDR1 SNHLY and CDR2 FYNNEI. This CDR3 comprises 14 residues. V was trimmed by 9 bases and J by 4 bases, leaving 18 bases between them. The DNA of the CDR3 is TGTGCCAGTACCCGACAGGAGTCTTCCACTGAAGCTTTCTTT. Amino acids: CASTRQESSTEAFF.

The chain employs TRBV7-8 and TRBJ1-5; D not certain. The CDR3 runs to 21 residues. Trimming took 1 base from V and 4 from J, leaving 29 bases between them. Germline V gene sequence: CDR1 SGHVS, CDR2 FQNEAQ. The CDR3 sequence is CASSLVTAEGNRWRVNQPQHF. DNA for the CDR3: TGTGCCAGCAGCTTAGTCACCGCCGAGGGCAATCGATGGAGGGTTAATCAGCCCCAGCATTTT.

The genes are TRBV9 and TRBJ1-1; maybe TRBD1 (6 bases). Trimming stripped 1 base from V and 1 base from J, with 8 bases between. Germline CDR1 is SGDLS and CDR2 is YYNGEE. The CDR3 consists of 14 residues. For the CDR3, the DNA is TGTGCCAGCAGCGTACAGGGACAGAACACTGAAGCTTTCTTT. This gives the protein CASSVQGQNTEAFF. Looking up the rest from reference TRBV9 and TRBJ1-1 gives the full variable domain: DSGVTQTPKHLITATGQRVTLRCSPRSGDLSVYWYQQSLDQGLQFLIQYYNGEERAKGNILERFSAQQFPDLHSELNLSSLELGDSALYFCASSVQGQNTEAFFGQGTRLTVV.

The gene calls are TRBV2 and TRBJ1-5, with unresolved D. CDR1 and CDR2 from the germline V gene are SNHLY and FYNNEI. This CDR3 comprises 13 residues. With 9 bases removed from V and 4 bases from J, the gap between germline ends came to 13 bases. The CDR3 coding sequence is TGTGCCAGTGGTAAGGAGGGAAATCAGCCCCAGCATTTT. Its translation: CASGKEGNQPQHF.

The count of this clone is one. V usage is TRBV19 and J usage is TRBJ2-2, with a tentative D call TRBD2 (5 bases). V was pared by 3 bases and J by 6 bases, with 17 bases between. The germline gives CDR1 LNHDA, CDR2 SQIVND (reference sequence). The CDR3 spans 16 residues. This chain's CDR3 is CASSIQDPGAAGELFF. The CDR3 coding sequence is TGTGCCAGTAGTATTCAGGACCCAGGAGCGGCCGGGGAGCTGTTTTTT.

This chain links TRBV18 with TRBJ2-2; D uncertain. From germline, CDR1 is KGHSH and CDR2 LQKENI. V shed 0 bases and J shed 4 bases, with 9 bases lying between them. The CDR3 length is 15 residues. In DNA form, the CDR3 reads TGTGCCAGCTCACCACCGATTTCCGGCACCGGGGAGCTGTTTTTT. Protein product: CASSPPISGTGELFF.

This clone was found once. V gene TRBV30 combines with J gene TRBJ2-6, with D possibly TRBD1 on 5 matching bases. Looked up from germline, CDR1 is GTSNPN and CDR2 is SVGIG (reference sequence). The ends were cut back, 5 bases at V and 2 bases at J, with 10 bases in the middle. This CDR3 contains 14 residues. This CDR3 reads CAWDIGAGANVLTF. CDR3 bases: TGTGCCTGGGACATAGGGGCTGGGGCCAACGTCCTGACTTTC.

V is TRBV5-1 and J is TRBJ2-5, with 7 positions matching TRBD2. Trimming cost V 0 bases and J 3 bases; bases outside gene matches: 2. This CDR3 is 14 amino acids long. CDR1 and CDR2 (germline): SGHRS, YFSETQ. The CDR3 nucleotides read TGCGCCAGCAGCTTGGGTGGGGGGGAAGAGACCCAGTACTTC. It yields the protein CASSLGGGEETQYF.

This chain joins TRBV27 and TRBJ2-2; TRBD1 agrees at 9 bases. There are 17 residues in the CDR3. After removal of 6 bases from V and 7 bases from J, the junction contained 15 bases not matched to a gene. CDR1 and CDR2 from the germline V gene are MNHEY and SMNVEV (reference sequence). The CDR3 coding sequence is TGTGCCAGCAGGAGGCCTCGGGACAGGGTAGGTGGCGGGGAGCTGTTTTTT. Protein product: CASRRPRDRVGGGELFF.

The chain combines TRBV5-1 with TRBJ2-1; D is perhaps TRBD2 (6 bases). Trimming pared 1 base from V and 2 bases from J, leaving 25 bases between. The germline CDR1 and CDR2 sequences are SGHRS and YFSETQ. The CDR3 loop spans 20 amino acids. As DNA, the CDR3 is TGCGCCAGCAGCTTGCTGTTAATGGGGGGAAATATCCTTACCTACAATGAGCAGTTCTTC. Amino acids: CASSLLLMGGNILTYNEQFF.

The rearrangement links TRBV5-4 to TRBJ2-5; 11 bases agree with TRBD2. Per the germline V gene, CDR1 is SGHNT and CDR2 is YYREEE (reference sequence). The trim removed 4 bases at V and 1 base at J, leaving 6 bases unmatched. The CDR3 contains 16 residues. CDR3: CASSPTSGTFQETQYF. The CDR3 DNA reads as TGTGCCAGCAGCCCGACTAGCGGGACTTTCCAAGAGACCCAGTACTTC.

The genes are TRBV27 and TRBJ2-3, with D possibly TRBD2 on 7 matching bases. CDR3 size: 15 residues. Trimming left V 0 bases short and J 8 bases short, with 15 bases between. Germline V gene data show CDR1 as MNHEY and CDR2 as SMNVEV (reference sequence). CDR3 in DNA: TGTGCCAGCAGTTTATCCAGCGGGCGGGGGCCTACGCAGTATTTT. Translated, it gives CASSLSSGRGPTQYF.

This chain connects TRBV7-9 to TRBJ2-1; 11 bases are shared with TRBD2. The V and J ends lost 5 bases and 5 bases, in that order; junction bases with no gene match: 5. Germline loops: CDR1 SEHNR, CDR2 FQNEAQ (reference sequence). The CDR3 has 15 amino acids. The CDR3 DNA follows: TGTGCCAGCAGCCGTAGCGGGAGGGCCCACAATGAGCAGTTCTTC. Its protein product is CASSRSGRAHNEQFF.